The 21 T cell receptor beta chains presented below share a single source sample, sequenced in a study of CD8+CD57+ T cells in acquired aplastic anemia. According to the study, genomic DNA was the template for TCR beta VDJ and CDR3 profiling. TCRdb analysed the reads with MiXCR anew, one entry per CDR3 protein. The data show around 180,000 distinct CDR3 sequences, around 50% seen once. The authors sequenced patients whose flow cytometry had shown CD8+CD57+ cell expansion. The source material was sorted CD4+, CD8+, or CD8+CD57+ T cells (not recorded which) from PBMCs. The receptor source for this set is a human donor with aplastic anemia.

A word on this clonotype: At one end the junction does not follow the germline gene, possibly because of a read error. The chain recombines TRBV3-1 with TRBJ2-7; D not certain. Germline lookup yields CDR1 LGHDT and CDR2 YNNKEL (reference sequence). The CDR3 is 11 amino acids. As DNA, the CDR3 is TGTGCCAGCGGCTATCCCTACGGGCAGTACTTT. This codes for CASGYPYGQYF.

The chain links TRBV2 to TRBJ2-7; maybe TRBD2 (5 bases). Germline CDR1 is SNHLY and CDR2 is FYNNEI. CDR3 length: 15 amino acids. The V end was cut by 6 bases, the J end by 0 bases, with 15 bases between. DNA for the CDR3: TGTGCCAGCAGCTTTAGGGCGGGCAGCTCCTACGAGCAGTACTTC. Encoded protein: CASSFRAGSSYEQYF. The complete variable domain, with remaining parts taken from reference TRBV2 and TRBJ2-7, reads EPEVTQTPSHQVTQMGQEVILRCVPISNHLYFYWYRQILGQKVEFLVSFYNNEISEKSEIFDDQFSVERPDGSNFTLKIRSTKLEDSAMYFCASSFRAGSSYEQYFGPGTRLTVT.

The chain recombines TRBV29-1 with TRBJ2-2, with 13 bases fitting TRBD2. Losses at the gene ends were 0 bases for V and 4 bases for J; bases not matched to a gene: 5. Germline assignment: CDR1 SQVTM and CDR2 ANQGSEA. CDR3 size: 17 residues. The CDR3 spells CSVEDGLAGVSTGELFF. CDR3 bases: TGCAGCGTTGAAGATGGACTAGCGGGAGTTAGCACCGGGGAGCTGTTTTTT.

This clonotype came up once. The chain recombines TRBV18 with TRBJ1-1; D is ambiguous. Germline V lookup: CDR1 KGHSH, CDR2 LQKENI. The CDR3 runs to 17 residues. Trimming removed 1 base from V and 2 bases from J, with 17 bases in between. DNA of the CDR3: TGTGCCAGCTCACCACTTAACGGGGTCTATACAAACACTGAAGCTTTCTTT. Its protein product is CASSPLNGVYTNTEAFF.

The rearrangement joins TRBV2 to TRBJ1-6; 10 nucleotides align to TRBD1. The CDR3 totals 14 residues. The germline CDR1 and CDR2 sequences are SNHLY and FYNNEI. After removal of 4 bases from V and 7 bases from J, the junction contained 1 base not matched to a gene. The chain's CDR3 is CASSGGQGNSPLHF. CDR3 nucleotides: TGTGCCAGCAGTGGGGGACAGGGGAATTCACCCCTCCACTTT.

In regard to this clonotype: Relative to the germline gene, one junction end is altered; a read error may explain this. The rearrangement joins TRBV7-7 to TRBJ2-5, with TRBD2 as a possible D gene (6 bases). The CDR3 extends over 14 amino acids. The germline gives CDR1 SSHAT, CDR2 FNYEAQ (reference sequence). The CDR3 region has the DNA TGTGCTAGCAGCTTAGATGGGCTAGCGGAGACCCAGTACTTC. This sequence encodes CASSLDGLAETQYF.

The V call is TRBV5-4, the J call TRBJ2-2; TRBD1 agrees at 9 bases. The CDR3 extends over 15 amino acids. V dropped 2 bases and J dropped 5; count of bases not matched to a gene: 4. Germline V gives CDR1 SGHNT, CDR2 YYREEE (reference sequence). CDR3 protein: CASSLGDRVTGELFF. DNA for the CDR3: TGTGCCAGCAGCTTAGGGGACAGGGTGACCGGGGAGCTGTTTTTT. Full variable domain (remainder filled in from reference TRBV5-4 and TRBJ2-2): ETGVTQSPTHLIKTRGQQVTLRCSSQSGHNTVSWYQQALGQGPQFIFQYYREEENGRGNFPPRFSGLQFPNYSSELNVNALELDDSALYLCASSLGDRVTGELFFGEGSRLTVL.

This clonotype was recorded only once. The chain employs TRBV7-2 and TRBJ1-2; D gene ambiguous. Germline assignment: CDR1 SGHTA and CDR2 FQGNSA. This CDR3 has 14 residues. The V end lost 5 bases, the J end lost 2 bases, and 12 bases lay between the germline ends. CDR3: CASSARFLNYGYTF. CDR3 bases: TGTGCCAGCAGCGCGCGATTTCTGAACTATGGCTACACCTTC. Full variable domain (missing parts from reference TRBV7-2 and TRBJ1-2): GAGVSQSPSNKVTEKGKDVELRCDPISGHTALYWYRQSLGQGLEFLIYFQGNSAPDKSGLPSDRFSAERTGGSVSTLTIQRTQQEDSAVYLCASSARFLNYGYTFGSGTRLTVV.

In regard to this clonotype: The junction departs from germline at one end; a sequencing error may be responsible. The DNA of the CDR3 is TGTGCCAGCAGTGAATTTGGCACCAACACTGGAGCTTTCTTT. Its protein product is CASSEFGTNTGAFF. J is TRBJ1-1 and V is TRBV6-1; no reliable D call. The germline gives CDR1 MNHNS, CDR2 SASEGT. The CDR3 sequence is 14 residues long.

This chain uses TRBV7-9 with TRBJ1-6, with TRBD1 identical over 8 bases. Germline loops: CDR1 SEHNR, CDR2 FQNEAQ (reference sequence). The length of the CDR3 is 14 residues. J lost 7 bases, V lost 8 bases, and 7 bases had no gene match. CDR3 nucleotides: TGTGCCAGCTCATCAGGACAGGGAAATTCACCCCTCCACTTT. Residues: CASSSGQGNSPLHF.

This clonotype has just one count. This may stem from a read error, because a much larger clone lies one nucleotide away. The chain combines TRBV6-1 with TRBJ2-1; D may be TRBD1 (5 bases). Germline lookup yields CDR1 MNHNS and CDR2 SASEGT. This CDR3 contains 16 residues. This CDR3 reads CASSGRGAAAYHEQFF. DNA for the CDR3: TGTGCCAGCAGCGGCCGTGGGGCGGCTGCCTACCATGAGCAGTTCTTC.

The chain carries TRBV30 and TRBJ1-5, with D possibly TRBD1 on 6 matching bases. Trimming removed 0 bases at V and 7 bases at J, with 16 bases between. Germline V gene data show CDR1 as GTSNPN and CDR2 as SVGIG (reference sequence). The CDR3 runs to 15 residues. DNA of the CDR3: TGTGCCTGGAGTGTAAGGTTCGGGGGCGGACAGCCCCAGCATTTT. The encoded protein is CAWSVRFGGGQPQHF.

The chain employs TRBV10-3 and TRBJ2-1, with a tentative D call TRBD2 (6 bases). Trimming left V 2 bases short and J 4 bases short, with 15 bases between. Germline lookup yields CDR1 ENHRY and CDR2 SYGVKD. The CDR3 is 16 residues long. CDR3 sequence: CAISEGSSGTYNEQFF. CDR3 coding DNA: TGTGCCATCAGTGAGGGGTCTAGTGGGACTTACAATGAGCAGTTCTTC.

The chain couples TRBV11-2 to TRBJ2-1; D gene unclear. This CDR3 is 13 amino acids long. CDR1 and CDR2 (germline): SGHAT, FQNNGV. The V and J ends lost 0 bases and 9 bases respectively, with 9 bases between them. CDR3 in amino acids: CASSLDSTTEQFF. In DNA, the CDR3 is TGTGCCAGCAGCTTAGATTCGACAACTGAGCAGTTCTTC.

This clonotype was picked up one time. A much larger clone sits a single nucleotide away, making a read error possible. This chain joins TRBV2 and TRBJ2-2; possible D gene TRBD1, 6 bases. The germline V gene has CDR1 SNHLY and CDR2 FYNNEI. The CDR3 consists of 13 residues. DNA for the CDR3: TGTGCCACTTCACAGGGAGTGACCGGGGAGCTGTCTTTT. Protein product: CATSQGVTGELSF.

The rearrangement uses TRBV5-1 and TRBJ1-6; D is ambiguous. V was trimmed by 1 base and J by 13 bases, leaving 15 bases between them. CDR3 length equals 14 residues. Germline V gene lookup returns CDR1 SGHRS and CDR2 YFSETQ. CDR3 protein: CASSLQSQESPLHF. CDR3 DNA: TGCGCCAGCAGCTTGCAGTCGCAGGAATCGCCCCTCCACTTT.

The V call is TRBV20-1, the J call TRBJ2-7, with D unclear. Germline CDR1 reads DFQATT; CDR2 reads SNEGSKA (reference sequence). The CDR3 sequence is 13 residues long. The CDR3 DNA reads TGCAGCTCGGTGCAGTCCAGCTCCTACGAGCAGTACTTC. The encoded protein is CSSVQSSSYEQYF.

As concerns this clonotype: This likely comes from a read error, as the CDR3 has no conserved phenylalanine or tryptophan at its end. This chain uses TRBV6-1 with TRBJ1-1, with D possibly TRBD1 on 5 matching bases. This CDR3 region has 15 residues. The germline gives CDR1 MNHNS, CDR2 SASEGT. The ends were cut back, 0 bases at V and 6 bases at J, with 14 bases in the middle. The CDR3 region is CASSEARLPGPEAFS. Written as DNA, the CDR3 is TGTGCCAGCAGTGAAGCCCGGCTGCCGGGGCCTGAAGCTTTCTCT.

A word on this clonotype: An end of the junction differs from the germline gene, which may be a read error. This chain joins TRBV7-9 and TRBJ2-5, with D uncertain. This CDR3 region has 12 residues. CDR1 SEHNR and CDR2 FQNEAQ come from the germline V gene (reference sequence). The CDR3 protein is CASSPGQGTQYF. The CDR3 nucleotides read TGTGCCAGCAGCCCGGGCCAAGGGACCCAGTACTTC.

CDR3 sequence reads: CASDQRGQGPYEQYF. CDR3 in DNA: TGTGCCAGCGATCAGAGAGGACAGGGCCCCTACGAGCAGTACTTC. The rearrangement uses TRBV14 and TRBJ2-7, with TRBD1 identical over 8 bases. CDR3 length: 15 residues. J was trimmed by 2 bases and V by 8 bases; bases with no gene match: 11. Germline-derived CDR1 and CDR2 are SGHDN and FVKESK.

The chain recombines TRBV10-2 with TRBJ2-7; 10 bases map to TRBD1. The CDR3 extends over 14 amino acids. Germline trimming cut 7 bases from V and 4 bases from J; bases unmatched to any gene: 7. From germline, CDR1 is WSHSY and CDR2 SAAADI. In nucleotides, the CDR3 is TGCGCCAGCACCCCCCCGGGACAGGGGTACGAGCAGTACTTC. The encoded protein is CASTPPGQGYEQYF.